The text below deals with one T cell receptor beta chain. Its antigen is unidentified. The sample originates from a study of CD8+ T cells in alopecia areata. For the study at large: Patients received oral tofacitinib, 5 to 10 mg twice daily, for moderate-to-severe alopecia areata. Findings and limits, study-wide: Clonality in lesional scalp, especially alopecia totalis/universalis, exceeded that of normal scalp.

Following RNA extraction, reverse transcription yielded cDNA that acted as the sequencing template. TCRdb keeps only in-frame clones here, not all; method: immunoSEQ multiplex PCR. The sample includes about 150,000 clones, around 55% of them seen just once. Germline V gives CDR1 LGHNA, CDR2 YSLEER. This CDR3 region has 14 residues. The V segment lost 3 bases and the J segment 15 bases; nucleotides outside the gene matches: 5. This clonotype was obtained from a human donor with alopecia areata. The input for sequencing was CD8+ T cells sorted from blood, taken at week 0. V and J are TRBV4-3 and TRBJ2-1; 16 bases are a match to TRBD2. The CDR3 reads CASSHPGLAGGPFF. The CDR3 DNA reads as TGCGCCAGCAGCCACCCGGGACTAGCGGGGGGGCCGTTCTTC.